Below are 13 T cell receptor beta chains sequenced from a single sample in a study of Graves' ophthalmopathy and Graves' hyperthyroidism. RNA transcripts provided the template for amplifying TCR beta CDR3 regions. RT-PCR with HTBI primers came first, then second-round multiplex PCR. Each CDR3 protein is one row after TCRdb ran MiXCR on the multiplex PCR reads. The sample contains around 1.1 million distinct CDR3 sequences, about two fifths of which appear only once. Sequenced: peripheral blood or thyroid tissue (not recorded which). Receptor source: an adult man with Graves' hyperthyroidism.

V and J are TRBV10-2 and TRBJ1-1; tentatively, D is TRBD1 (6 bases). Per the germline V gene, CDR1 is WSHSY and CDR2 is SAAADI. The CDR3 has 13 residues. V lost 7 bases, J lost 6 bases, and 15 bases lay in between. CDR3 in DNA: TGCGCCAGCATCGGGACAACTGGGCCTGAAGCTTTCTTT. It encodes CASIGTTGPEAFF.

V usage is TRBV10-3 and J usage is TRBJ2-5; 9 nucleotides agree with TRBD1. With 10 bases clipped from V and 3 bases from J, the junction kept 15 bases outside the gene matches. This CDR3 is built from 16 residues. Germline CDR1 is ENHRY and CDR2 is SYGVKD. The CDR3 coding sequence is TGTGCCAGCAGCCCGACTGGGGGACAGGGAGAAGAGACCCAGTACTTC. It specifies CASSPTGGQGEETQYF.

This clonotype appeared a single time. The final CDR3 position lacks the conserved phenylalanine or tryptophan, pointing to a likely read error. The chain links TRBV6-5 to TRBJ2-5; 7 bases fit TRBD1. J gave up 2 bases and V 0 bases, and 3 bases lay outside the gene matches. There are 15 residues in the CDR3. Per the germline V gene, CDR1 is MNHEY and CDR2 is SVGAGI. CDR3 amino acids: CASSYSDRPQETQYL. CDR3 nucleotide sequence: TGTGCCAGCAGTTACTCGGACAGGCCACAAGAGACCCAGTACCTC.

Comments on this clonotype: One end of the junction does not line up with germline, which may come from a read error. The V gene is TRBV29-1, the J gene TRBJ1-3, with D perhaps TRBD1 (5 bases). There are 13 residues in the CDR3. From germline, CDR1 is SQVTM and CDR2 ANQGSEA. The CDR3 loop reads CSVTDSWGNTIYF. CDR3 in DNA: TGCAGCGTGACAGATTCCTGGGGAAACACCATATACTTT.

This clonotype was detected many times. Written as DNA, the CDR3 is TGCAGTGCAGTTACAGAAGAGTATAACAATCAGCCCCAGCATTTT. Protein product: CSAVTEEYNNQPQHF. This chain connects TRBV20-1 to TRBJ1-5; no clear D gene. Germline CDR1 DFQATT, CDR2 SNEGSKA (reference sequence). V lost 6 bases and J 3 bases, leaving 18 bases between the germline ends. The CDR3 is 15 residues long.

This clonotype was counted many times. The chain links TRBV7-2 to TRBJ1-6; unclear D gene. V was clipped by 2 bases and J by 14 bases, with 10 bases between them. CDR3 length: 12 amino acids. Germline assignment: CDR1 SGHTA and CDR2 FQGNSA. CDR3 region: CASSLSVGSLHF. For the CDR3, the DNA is TGTGCCAGCAGCTTATCGGTGGGTTCCCTCCACTTT.

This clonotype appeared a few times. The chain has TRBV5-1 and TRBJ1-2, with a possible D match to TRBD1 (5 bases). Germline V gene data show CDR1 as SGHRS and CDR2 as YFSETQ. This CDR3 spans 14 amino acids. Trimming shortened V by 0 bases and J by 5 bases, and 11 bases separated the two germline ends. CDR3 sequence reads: CASSLDAGGYGYTF. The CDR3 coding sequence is TGCGCCAGCAGCTTGGACGCTGGGGGTTATGGCTACACCTTC. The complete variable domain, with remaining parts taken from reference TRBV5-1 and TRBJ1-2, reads KAGVTQTPRYLIKTRGQQVTLSCSPISGHRSVSWYQQTPGQGLQFLFEYFSETQRNKGNFPGRFSGRQFSNSRSEMNVSTLELGDSALYLCASSLDAGGYGYTFGSGTRLTVV.

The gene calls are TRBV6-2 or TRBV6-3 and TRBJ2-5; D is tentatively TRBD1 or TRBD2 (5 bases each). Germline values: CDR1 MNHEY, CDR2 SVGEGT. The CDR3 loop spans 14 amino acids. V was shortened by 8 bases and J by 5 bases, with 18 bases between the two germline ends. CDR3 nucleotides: TGTGCCAGCGGAATAGCACAGGCGGGTGAGACCCAGTACTTC. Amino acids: CASGIAQAGETQYF.

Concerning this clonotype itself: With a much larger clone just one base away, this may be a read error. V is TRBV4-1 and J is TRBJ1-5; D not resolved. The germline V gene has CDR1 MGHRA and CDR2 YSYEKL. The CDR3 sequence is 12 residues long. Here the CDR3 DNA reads TGCGCCAGCAGCCAAGCGGATCAGCCCCACCATTTT. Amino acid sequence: CASSQADQPHHF.

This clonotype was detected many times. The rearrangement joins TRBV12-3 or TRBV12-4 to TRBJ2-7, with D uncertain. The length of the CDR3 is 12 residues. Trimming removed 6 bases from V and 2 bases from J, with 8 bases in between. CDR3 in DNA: TGTGCCAGCAGGCTTGTCCCCTACGAGCAGTACTTC. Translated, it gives CASRLVPYEQYF.

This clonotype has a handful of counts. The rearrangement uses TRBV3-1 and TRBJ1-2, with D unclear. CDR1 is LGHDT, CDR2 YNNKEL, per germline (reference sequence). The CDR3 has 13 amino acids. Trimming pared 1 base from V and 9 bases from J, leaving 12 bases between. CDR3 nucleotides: TGTGCCAGCAGCCAAGTGGACGTCGGTCGCTACACCTTC. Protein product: CASSQVDVGRYTF.

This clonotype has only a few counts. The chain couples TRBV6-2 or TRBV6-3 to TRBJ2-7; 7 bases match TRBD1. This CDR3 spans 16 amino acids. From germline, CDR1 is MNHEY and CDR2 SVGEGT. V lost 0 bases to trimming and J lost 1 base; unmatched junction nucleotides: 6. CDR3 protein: CASSYSRTDRSYEQYF. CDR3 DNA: TGTGCCAGCAGTTACTCGAGAACGGACAGGTCCTACGAGCAGTACTTC.

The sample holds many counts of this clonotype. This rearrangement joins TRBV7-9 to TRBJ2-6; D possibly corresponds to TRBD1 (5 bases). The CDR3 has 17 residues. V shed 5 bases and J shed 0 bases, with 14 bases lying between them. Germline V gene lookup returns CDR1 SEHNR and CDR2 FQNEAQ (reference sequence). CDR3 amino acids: CASSPRKQASGANVLTF. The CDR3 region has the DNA TGTGCCAGCAGCCCCCGCAAACAGGCCTCTGGGGCCAACGTCCTGACTTTC.